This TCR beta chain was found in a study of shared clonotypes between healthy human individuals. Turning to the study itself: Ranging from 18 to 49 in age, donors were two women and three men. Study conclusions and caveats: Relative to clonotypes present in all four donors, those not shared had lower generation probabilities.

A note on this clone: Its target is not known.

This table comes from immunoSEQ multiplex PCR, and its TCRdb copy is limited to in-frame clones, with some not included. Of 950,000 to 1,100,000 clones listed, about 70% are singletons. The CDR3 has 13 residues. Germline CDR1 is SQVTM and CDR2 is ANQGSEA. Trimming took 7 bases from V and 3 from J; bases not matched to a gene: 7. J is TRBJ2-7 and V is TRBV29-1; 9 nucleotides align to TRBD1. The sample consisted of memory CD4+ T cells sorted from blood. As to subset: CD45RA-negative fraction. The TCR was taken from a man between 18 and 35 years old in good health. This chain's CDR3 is CSAGQGRYYEQYF. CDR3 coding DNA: TGCAGCGCTGGACAGGGGCGCTACTACGAGCAGTACTTC.